This T cell receptor beta chain was captured by sequencing in a study of PD-1 blockade in mismatch repair-deficient tumors. Findings and caveats of the study: Tumor-resident clones, often absent from pretreatment blood, expanded after pembrolizumab and then contracted.

TCRdb's copy holds only in-frame clones and misses some; the assay was immunoSEQ multiplex PCR. The table lists about 25,000 clones, about four fifths of them singletons. Turning to this clone: The antigen remains unidentified.

The TCR-sequenced patients were a few responders to pembrolizumab. The receptor was isolated from an adult with mismatch repair-deficient cancer. Sequencing used PBMCs, obtained before pembrolizumab treatment.

Here the CDR3 DNA reads TGCAGTGCTAGGCCCGCTAGGGAGCAGTACTTC. Translating it yields CSARPAREQYF. The V gene is TRBV20-1, the J gene TRBJ2-7; D is unresolved. Per germline, CDR1 DFQATT and CDR2 SNEGSKA (reference sequence). Trimming cost V 3 bases and J 7 bases, with 10 bases left between them. The CDR3 is 11 residues long.